Below are 3 T cell receptor beta chains sequenced from a single sample in a study of blood T cell repertoires in COVID-19. TCRdb's table, derived via immunoSEQ multiplex PCR, lists solely in-frame clones and lacks some. Of 270,000 or so clones listed, roughly nine tenths are singletons. Material for sequencing was peripheral blood. These receptors were taken from a woman aged 30 to 39 with COVID-19, enrolled during active disease.

This rearrangement joins TRBV5-6 to TRBJ2-2; D gene uncertain. V lost 1 base to trimming and J lost 2 bases, with 9 bases between them. Germline V gene sequence: CDR1 SGHDT, CDR2 YYEEEE. The CDR3 length is 15 residues. CDR3 sequence: CASSLTLINTGELFF. The CDR3 bases are TGTGCCAGCAGCTTGACCCTAATCAACACCGGGGAGCTGTTTTTT.

The rearrangement joins TRBV15 to TRBJ1-3, with D unresolved. From germline, CDR1 is LNHNV and CDR2 YYDKDF (reference sequence). Deletions cut 1 base from V and 3 bases from J, with 4 bases between. The length of the CDR3 is 13 residues. CDR3 nucleotides: TGTGCCACCAGCAGAGTACATGGAAACACCATATATTTT. Translating gives CATSRVHGNTIYF. The full variable domain, with the rest looked up from reference TRBV15 and TRBJ1-3, is DAMVIQNPRYQVTQFGKPVTLSCSQTLNHNVMYWYQQKSSQAPKLLFHYYDKDFNNEADTPDNFQSRRPNTSFCFLDIRSPGLGDTAMYLCATSRVHGNTIYFGEGSWLTVV.

The gene calls are TRBV9 and TRBJ2-2; TRBD1 might be the D (8 bases). This CDR3 is built from 15 residues. Per germline, CDR1 SGDLS and CDR2 YYNGEE. Trimming shortened V by 3 bases and J by 7 bases, and 16 bases separated the two germline ends. The CDR3 here is CASSAGTGGDGELFF. The CDR3 nucleotides are TGTGCCAGCAGCGCCGGAACAGGGGGGGACGGGGAGCTGTTTTTT. The entire variable domain, with the rest obtained from reference TRBV9 and TRBJ2-2, is as follows: DSGVTQTPKHLITATGQRVTLRCSPRSGDLSVYWYQQSLDQGLQFLIQYYNGEERAKGNILERFSAQQFPDLHSELNLSSLELGDSALYFCASSAGTGGDGELFFGEGSRLTVL.